Listed below are T cell receptor beta chains from one sample, sequenced in a study of cytomegalovirus exposure and HLA in healthy donors. The table came from immunoSEQ multiplex PCR; TCRdb's copy has only in-frame clones and leaves some out. In the table there are 200,000 or so clones, approximately 78% of which are singletons. Sequencing used PBMCs. The receptors stem from a male donor in good health and CMV-seronegative. Each CDR3 is given with its conserved first and last residue. A D gene is named only where the DNA matches it firmly. Rows may omit the clone size; those that give it use once, few, many or a size class.

>.|TRBV29-1|TRBJ1-4|TRBD1
TGCAGCGCCACAACAGGGGGCAGTAATGAAAAACTGTTTTTT
CSATTGGSNEKLFF
>.|TRBV28|TRBJ1-5|TRBD1
TGTGCCAGCACCCCTACGGGGACAGGGGGGAGGAATGAGCCCCAGCATTTT
CASTPTGTGGRNEPQHF
>.|TRBV15|TRBJ2-6|.
TGTGCCACCAGCAGATACCTGAGGGCTGGGGCCAACGTCCTGACTTTC
CATSRYLRAGANVLTF
>.|TRBV18|TRBJ1-5|.
TGTGCCAGCTCACCTACAGGGAGGGCGGGCAATCAGCCCCAGCATTTT
CASSPTGRAGNQPQHF
>.|TRBV9|TRBJ2-7|TRBD2
TGTGCCAGCAGCGTAGTTCCAGCGGGAGTCTACGAGCAGTACTTC
CASSVVPAGVYEQYF
>.|TRBV9|TRBJ2-7|TRBD2
TGTGCCAGCAGCCCAATCCCCGGACTAGCGGGAGTAGGGTACGAGCAGTACTTC
CASSPIPGLAGVGYEQYF
>few|TRBV6-1|TRBJ2-7|TRBD1
TGTGCCAGCAGTGAAGACAGGGGGGTGGTCTACGAGCAGTACTTC
CASSEDRGVVYEQYF
>once|TRBV19|TRBJ2-5|TRBD2
TGTGCCAGTAGTTCTCCTTGGGGGGGAGAGACCCAGTACTTC
CASSSPWGGETQYF
>once|TRBV19|TRBJ1-2|TRBD1
TGTGCCAGTAGTAGGGACAGGGACTATGGCTACACCTTC
CASSRDRDYGYTF
>once|TRBV5-1|TRBJ2-3|.
TGCGCCAGCAGCTTGGACAGAACTAGCACAGATACGCAGTATTTT
CASSLDRTSTDTQYF
>few|TRBV7-7|TRBJ2-2|TRBD2
TGTGCTAGCAGCTTAGCTAGCGGGGGGAACACCGGGGAGCTGTTTTTT
CASSLASGGNTGELFF
>few|TRBV28|TRBJ2-3|.
TGTGCCAGCAGGATAGGCGGGACTGGGAACACAGATACGCAGTATTTT
CASRIGGTGNTDTQYF
>.|TRBV19|TRBJ2-7|.
TGTGCCAGTAGTATAGGACTTTCCCCAACCGAGCAGTACTTC
CASSIGLSPTEQYF
>.|TRBV27|TRBJ2-7|.
TGTGCCAGCAGTTTATCTCGTTCCTACGAGCAGTACTTC
CASSLSRSYEQYF
>.|TRBV5-4|TRBJ2-7|TRBD2
TGTGCCAGCAGACCTAGTAGCGGGAGAAATTATGAGCAGTACTTC
CASRPSSGRNYEQYF
>.|TRBV5-6|TRBJ2-3|TRBD2
TGTGCCAGCAGCTTGGAGACTAGCGGGTTGACAGATACGCAGTATTTT
CASSLETSGLTDTQYF
>.|TRBV2|TRBJ2-2|.
TGTGCCAGCAGTCGGGAGTCGCGTACCGGGGAGCTGTTTTTT
CASSRESRTGELFF
>.|TRBV6-1|TRBJ2-7|TRBD1
TGTGCCAGCAGTGAAGGACAGGGGGCCTTCTACGAGCAGTACTTC
CASSEGQGAFYEQYF
>once|TRBV19|TRBJ1-1|TRBD1
TGTGCCAGTAGTATAGGGACAGGCACTGAAGCTTTCTTT
CASSIGTGTEAFF
>.|TRBV7-5|TRBJ1-1|.
TGTGCCGGTACCGACAGGGCCTTTGAAGCTTTCTTT
CAGTDRAFEAFF
>.|TRBV4-1|TRBJ2-3|TRBD2
TGCGCCAGCAGCCAAGACCTTGATAGCGGGGTACTAAATACGCAGTATTTT
CASSQDLDSGVLNTQYF
>once|TRBV11-2|TRBJ2-7|TRBD1
TGTGCCAGCAGCTCCGACAGGGTAGCCTACGAGCAGTACTTC
CASSSDRVAYEQYF
>.|TRBV19|TRBJ2-7|.
TGTGCCAGTAGCGCTGGACAGTGGGAGCAGTACTTC
CASSAGQWEQYF
>.|TRBV15|TRBJ1-3|.
TGTGCCACCAGCAGATCGTCAGCCGCGGTGGGTGGAAGCACCATATATTTT
CATSRSSAAVGGSTIYF
>.|TRBV29-1|TRBJ1-1|TRBD1
TGCAGCGCTGGGGACAGGGTAACTTTCTTT
CSAGDRVTFF
>.|TRBV21-1|TRBJ2-5|.
TGTGCCAGCAGCAAAGCCTTGGACAGGGTCCAAGAGACCCAGTACTTC
CASSKALDRVQETQYF
>.|TRBV27|TRBJ2-7|TRBD2
TGTGCCAGCAGATTCCTAGCGGAAAGCTCCTACGAGCAGTACTTC
CASRFLAESSYEQYF
>.|TRBV6-5|TRBJ2-5|TRBD2
TGTGCCAGCGCCCCGAACGGACTAGCGGGAGAGACCCAGTACTTC
CASAPNGLAGETQYF
>once|TRBV5-5|TRBJ2-7|.
TGTGCCAGCAGCACCATCCCCGGCGAGCAGTACTTC
CASSTIPGEQYF
>.|TRBV2|TRBJ2-6|TRBD1
TGTGCCAGCAGTCCCCAGGGGGTCGGTGGGGCCAACGTCCTGACTTTC
CASSPQGVGGANVLTF
>.|TRBV7-9|TRBJ2-7|TRBD1
TGTGCCAGCAGCTCCCGGACAGGGTACGAGCAGTACTTC
CASSSRTGYEQYF
>.|TRBV5-1|TRBJ1-2|.
TGCGCCAGCAGCAAGGACAGAGCTAACTATGGCTACACCTTC
CASSKDRANYGYTF
>.|TRBV14|TRBJ2-7|.
TGTGCCAGCAGCCTTCAGGGTTTTAAGCAGTACTTC
CASSLQGFKQYF
>.|TRBV2|TRBJ1-1|TRBD1
TGTGCCAGCACACCAGGGGGCACTGAAGCTTTCTTT
CASTPGGTEAFF
>few|TRBV6-5|TRBJ2-7|TRBD2
TGTGCCAGCAGTAAGGGACTAGCGGGAGCTTACGAGCAGTACTTC
CASSKGLAGAYEQYF
>.|TRBV19|TRBJ2-7|.
TGTGCCAGTAGTTTAGTAGGGGAAGCCAACGAGCAGTACTTC
CASSLVGEANEQYF
>.|TRBV11-2|TRBJ2-7|.
TGTGCCAGCAGCTTGACAGGATACGAGCAGTACTTC
CASSLTGYEQYF
>.|TRBV29-1|TRBJ2-7|TRBD2
TGCAGCGTTGAAGATTCGCGGGGGCTAGCGGGAGGCTACGAGCAGTACTTC
CSVEDSRGLAGGYEQYF
>.|TRBV19|TRBJ2-7|.
TGTGCCAGTAGTATAGATCTACGTTCGTACGAGCAGTACTTC
CASSIDLRSYEQYF
>.|TRBV5-1|TRBJ1-1|.
TGCGCCAGCAGCGGGGGACAACAGAACACTGAAGCTTTCTTT
CASSGGQQNTEAFF
>.|TRBV7-9|TRBJ2-2|.
TGTGCCAGCAGCCCCCGACAGAGGAACACCGGGGAGCTGTTTTTT
CASSPRQRNTGELFF
>.|TRBV7-9|TRBJ1-1|TRBD1
TGTGCCAGCAGCTTGTCCCGGACAGGGGGCACTGAAGCTTTCTTT
CASSLSRTGGTEAFF
>.|TRBV19|TRBJ1-5|.
TGTGCCAGTAGTATAGAGGGCCAGGGTTATCAGCCCCAGCATTTT
CASSIEGQGYQPQHF
>.|TRBV6-5|TRBJ2-7|.
TGTGCCAGCAGTTACTCGAATAGGGGGATCACCTACGAGCAGTACTTC
CASSYSNRGITYEQYF
>.|TRBV5-5|TRBJ2-7|TRBD2
TGTGCCAGCAGCCCCTCCCTAAGCGGGAGGACGGGGGAGCAGTACTTC
CASSPSLSGRTGEQYF
>.|TRBV5-1|TRBJ2-3|.
TGCGCCAGCAGCTTCCCTGATACTAGCACAGATACGCAGTATTTT
CASSFPDTSTDTQYF
>.|TRBV2|TRBJ2-4|.
TGTGCCAGCAGTGATAACAAAGACTTAGCCAAAAACATTCAGTACTTC
CASSDNKDLAKNIQYF
>few|TRBV2|TRBJ2-2|.
TGTGCCAGCATGGGCCAGGGCACCGGGGAGCTGTTTTTT
CASMGQGTGELFF
>.|TRBV11-1|TRBJ2-7|TRBD2
TGTGCCAGCAGCCCGAAGCAAGGGAGGGTCCGGTACGAGCAGTACTTC
CASSPKQGRVRYEQYF
>.|TRBV4-1|TRBJ2-7|.
TGCGCCAGCAGCCGCATACTCACAGGGAACGAGCAGTACTTC
CASSRILTGNEQYF
>.|TRBV11-3|TRBJ2-2|.
TGTGCCAGCAGCTGGGGCCAGACAGCTAACACCGGGGAGCTGTTTTTT
CASSWGQTANTGELFF
>.|TRBV14|TRBJ2-2|.
TGTGCCAGCAGCCCGTTACAGGGCGGGCAGCGCTCGAACACCGGGGAGCTGTTTTTT
CASSPLQGGQRSNTGELFF